This is a list of T cell receptor beta chains from one sample in a study of cytomegalovirus exposure and HLA in healthy donors. Only in-frame clones appear in the TCRdb table, and some are missing; sequencing was by immunoSEQ multiplex PCR. The sample records around 160,000 clones, less than 95% being singletons. Sequencing was carried out using PBMCs. These TCRs come from a woman aged 18-29 years in good health and CMV-seropositive. The CDR3 runs from the conserved cysteine through the conserved F or W. Each record gives: clone size, V gene, D gene, J gene, CDR3 DNA, CDR3 protein. D genes are given only for firm matches. Clone sizes are given selectively: once, few, many, or a class where the clone is expanded.

clone_size: -
v_call: TRBV5-4
d_call: TRBD1
j_call: TRBJ2-5
cdr3_nt: TGTGCCAGCAGCCCGACAGGGTGGGAGACCCAGTACTTC
cdr3_aa: CASSPTGWETQYF

clone_size: -
v_call: TRBV28
d_call: -
j_call: TRBJ1-1
cdr3_nt: TGTGCCAGCAGTTTAGGGACTTCGGGGGACACTGAAGCTTTCTTT
cdr3_aa: CASSLGTSGDTEAFF

clone_size: once
v_call: TRBV28
d_call: TRBD2
j_call: TRBJ2-7
cdr3_nt: TGCGCCGGGGGGGAGCAGTACTTC
cdr3_aa: CAGGEQYF

clone_size: -
v_call: TRBV7-2
d_call: TRBD2
j_call: TRBJ2-5
cdr3_nt: TGTGCCAGCAGCTTAGGCCTAGCGGGGGAGGGGACCCAGTACTTC
cdr3_aa: CASSLGLAGEGTQYF

clone_size: -
v_call: TRBV29-1
d_call: TRBD1
j_call: TRBJ2-7
cdr3_nt: TGCAGCGTCAGGGGGTCCCTCTCCTACGAGCAGTACTTC
cdr3_aa: CSVRGSLSYEQYF

clone_size: -
v_call: TRBV28
d_call: -
j_call: TRBJ2-7
cdr3_nt: TGTGCCAGCAGTACGACAAACACCTACGAGCAGTACTTC
cdr3_aa: CASSTTNTYEQYF

clone_size: -
v_call: TRBV6-4
d_call: TRBD1
j_call: TRBJ2-1
cdr3_nt: TGTGCCAGCAGCGCCGGGACAGGAGGTAACGATGAGCAGTTCTTC
cdr3_aa: CASSAGTGGNDEQFF

clone_size: -
v_call: TRBV4-2
d_call: -
j_call: TRBJ2-7
cdr3_nt: TGTGCCAGCAGCCAAACAGGGCTTGAGGGCTCCTACGAGCAGTACTTC
cdr3_aa: CASSQTGLEGSYEQYF

clone_size: -
v_call: TRBV11-2
d_call: TRBD2
j_call: TRBJ2-7
cdr3_nt: TGTGCCAGCAGCTCCTCACTAGCGGTGAGCTCCTACGAGCAGTACTTC
cdr3_aa: CASSSSLAVSSYEQYF

clone_size: -
v_call: TRBV18
d_call: -
j_call: TRBJ2-7
cdr3_nt: TGTGCCAGCTCACCAGGGGGCCACGAGCAGTACTTC
cdr3_aa: CASSPGGHEQYF